One sample yielded the 21 T cell receptor beta chains listed below, sequenced in a study of shared clonotypes between healthy human individuals. Generated by immunoSEQ multiplex PCR, the TCRdb table keeps only in-frame clones and is missing some. The sample shows roughly 2.2 million clones, around 90% of them seen only once. The sequenced material came from naive CD4+ T cells from PBMCs. Subset of the sample: CD45RA+ positively selected. All receptors derive from a man aged 18 to 29 in good health. Some clones in this sample may be carry-over from other donors' samples.

CDR3 region: CASSQNPGPTNEQFF. For the CDR3, the DNA is TGCGCCAGCAGCCAAAACCCGGGCCCCACCAATGAGCAGTTCTTC. J is TRBJ2-1 and V is TRBV5-1; no clear D gene. V shed 4 bases and J shed 6 bases, with 17 bases lying between them. The CDR3 spans 15 residues. Per the germline V gene, CDR1 is SGHRS and CDR2 is YFSETQ.

V and J are TRBV6-5 and TRBJ2-3; 8 bases agree with TRBD2. V was pared by 7 bases and J by 3 bases, with 3 bases of the junction left unmatched. The CDR3 consists of 13 residues. Per the germline V gene, CDR1 is MNHEY and CDR2 is SVGAGI. As DNA, the CDR3 is TGTGCCAGCACCGGGAGGGTAACAGATACGCAGTATTTT. Translated, it gives CASTGRVTDTQYF.

Of note for this clone: The sample holds other DNA sequences that translate to the same CDR3. This rearrangement joins TRBV7-2 to TRBJ2-7; 10 bases align to TRBD1. The CDR3 is 15 residues long. The junction had 2 bases not matched to a gene; V was cut back by 1 base and J by 2 bases. The germline V gene has CDR1 SGHTA and CDR2 FQGNSA. CDR3 residues: CASSLGTGGPYEQYF. CDR3 sequence (DNA): TGTGCCAGCAGCTTAGGGACAGGGGGGCCCTACGAGCAGTACTTC.

The chain couples TRBV27 to TRBJ2-5, with D perhaps matching TRBD1 or TRBD2 (5 bases each). V was pared by 5 bases and J by 1 base, with 20 bases between. This CDR3 has 17 amino acids. Germline loops: CDR1 MNHEY, CDR2 SMNVEV (reference sequence). CDR3 coding DNA: TGTGCCAGCAGTCTCCGGGACGCGTCCTTCCCCCAAGAGACCCAGTACTTC. Its protein product is CASSLRDASFPQETQYF.

J is TRBJ2-1 and V is TRBV25-1, with D possibly TRBD2 on 6 matching bases. The V end was cut by 1 base, the J end by 6 bases, with 13 bases between. The germline V gene encodes CDR1 MGHDK and CDR2 SYGVNS. The CDR3 length is 15 residues. The CDR3 is CASSESGRIGNEQFF. DNA of the CDR3: TGTGCCAGCAGTGAATCCGGGAGAATCGGCAATGAGCAGTTCTTC. The complete variable domain, with remaining parts taken from reference TRBV25-1 and TRBJ2-1, reads EADIYQTPRYLVIGTGKKITLECSQTMGHDKMYWYQQDPGMELHLIHYSYGVNSTEKGDLSSESTVSRIRTEHFPLTLESARPSHTSQYLCASSESGRIGNEQFFGPGTRLTVL.

This clone was counted between two and nine times. The chain is built from TRBV6-1 and TRBJ1-4; 8 positions match TRBD1. Trimming at V came to 1 base and at J to 5 bases, leaving 3 bases not matched to a gene. The CDR3 loop spans 15 amino acids. The germline gives CDR1 MNHNS, CDR2 SASEGT. Written as DNA, the CDR3 is TGTGCCAGCAGTGAAGTCCGGGACAGGAATGAAAAACTGTTTTTT. Translating it yields CASSEVRDRNEKLFF.

In DNA form, the CDR3 reads TGTGCCAGCAGTTACCGACGGCTACCCAATTCACCCCTCCACTTT. It translates to CASSYRRLPNSPLHF. The rearrangement links TRBV28 to TRBJ1-6; D is undetermined. CDR3 length equals 15 residues. V was clipped by 4 bases and J by 7 bases, with 14 bases between them. Germline V gives CDR1 MDHEN, CDR2 SYDVKM.

V gene TRBV5-4 combines with J gene TRBJ1-1; D is uncertain. Trimming removed 5 bases at V and 0 bases at J, with 11 bases between. Germline assignment: CDR1 SGHNT and CDR2 YYREEE (reference sequence). The CDR3 consists of 14 residues. The CDR3 spells CASRTHHMNTEAFF. The CDR3, as DNA: TGTGCCAGCAGGACGCATCACATGAACACTGAAGCTTTCTTT.

The J gene is TRBJ2-4, the V gene TRBV15, with D perhaps TRBD2 (5 bases). V was shortened by 4 bases and J by 10 bases, with 11 bases between the two germline ends. The V gene's germline CDR1 is LNHNV and CDR2 YYDKDF (reference sequence). This CDR3 is built from 12 residues. This chain's CDR3 is CATSTPSGIQYF. The CDR3, as DNA: TGTGCCACCAGCACCCCCTCGGGGATTCAGTACTTC.

CDR3 region: CASSGTHETQYF. CDR3 bases: TGTGCCAGCAGCGGGACTCATGAGACCCAGTACTTC. J is TRBJ2-5 and V is TRBV6-6; weak D call: TRBD2 (6 bases). This CDR3 comprises 12 residues. The V end lost 6 bases, the J end lost 5 bases, and 10 bases lay between the germline ends. Germline CDR1 reads MNHNY; CDR2 reads SVGAGI (reference sequence).

This clone was seen once. This chain connects TRBV19 to TRBJ2-7, with D possibly TRBD1 on 5 matching bases. The V gene lost 0 bases and the J gene lost 7 bases, with 13 bases spanning the gap. Germline V gene lookup returns CDR1 LNHDA and CDR2 SQIVND (reference sequence). The CDR3 spans 14 residues. CDR3 amino acids: CASSIESGSGEQYF. The CDR3 DNA reads as TGTGCCAGTAGTATAGAATCAGGGTCCGGGGAGCAGTACTTC.

The chain links TRBV5-4 to TRBJ2-5; D call uncertain. The V gene lost 3 bases and the J gene lost 5 bases, with 8 bases spanning the gap. Germline assignment: CDR1 SGHNT and CDR2 YYREEE (reference sequence). This CDR3 has 12 amino acids. The CDR3 is CASSSSWETQYF. The CDR3 DNA follows: TGTGCCAGCAGCTCCTCGTGGGAGACCCAGTACTTC.

V is TRBV6-5 and J is TRBJ2-5; tentatively, D is TRBD1 or TRBD2 (6 bases each). Germline CDR1 and CDR2: MNHEY and SVGAGI. CDR3 size: 16 residues. Trimming pared 1 base from V and 1 base from J, leaving 13 bases between. CDR3 amino acids: CASSYWGAGSQETQYF. CDR3 bases: TGTGCCAGCAGTTACTGGGGGGCGGGAAGCCAAGAGACCCAGTACTTC.

The V and J genes are TRBV29-1 and TRBJ2-5; 9 positions agree with TRBD1. From germline, CDR1 is SQVTM and CDR2 ANQGSEA. The trim removed 6 bases at V and 4 bases at J, leaving 15 bases unmatched. This CDR3 spans 16 amino acids. The CDR3 DNA reads as TGCAGCGTAAACACTGGTCCGGGACAGGGAGGAGAGACCCAGTACTTC. Amino acid sequence: CSVNTGPGQGGETQYF.

About this clone: In the same sample, other DNA sequences code for this CDR3. The chain is built from TRBV2 and TRBJ1-3; D unclear. Trimming took off 6 bases at V and 0 bases at J, with 6 bases between the two ends. The CDR3 totals 13 residues. CDR1 and CDR2 from the germline V gene are SNHLY and FYNNEI. CDR3 sequence (DNA): TGTGCCAGCAGAGGCAGCTCTGGAAACACCATATATTTT. Protein: CASRGSSGNTIYF.

This chain uses TRBV6-1 with TRBJ2-6, with D uncertain. CDR1 MNHNS and CDR2 SASEGT come from the germline V gene. Trimming stripped 6 bases from V and 2 bases from J, with 11 bases between. The CDR3 length is 15 residues. Here the CDR3 reads CASRKLGTGANVLTF. Written as DNA, the CDR3 is TGTGCCAGCAGAAAACTGGGTACTGGGGCCAACGTCCTGACTTTC.

J is TRBJ2-2 and V is TRBV7-8; tentatively, D is TRBD2 (5 bases). This CDR3 has 16 amino acids. Germline V gene sequence: CDR1 SGHVS, CDR2 FQNEAQ. V gave up 2 bases and J gave up 4 bases, with 14 bases separating them. The chain's CDR3 is CASSLFGRRATGELFF. CDR3 coding DNA: TGTGCCAGCAGCTTATTTGGGAGAAGGGCCACCGGGGAGCTGTTTTTT.

For this clone: In the same sample, other DNA sequences code for this CDR3. V and J are TRBV5-1 and TRBJ2-2, with 9 bases lining up with TRBD1. The CDR3 spans 15 residues. The trim removed 3 bases at V and 3 bases at J, leaving 3 bases unmatched. Per germline, CDR1 SGHRS and CDR2 YFSETQ. CDR3 coding DNA: TGCGCCAGCAGCTCGACAGGGGGGGACACCGGGGAGCTGTTTTTT. Translating gives CASSSTGGDTGELFF.

V and J are TRBV7-2 and TRBJ1-2; 7 bases align to TRBD1. From germline, CDR1 is SGHTA and CDR2 FQGNSA. J lost 4 bases, V lost 5 bases, and 7 bases had no gene match. The CDR3 extends over 14 amino acids. CDR3 sequence (DNA): TGTGCCAGCAGCCCAGGGGGGGCCCTCTATGGCTACACCTTC. It is translated as CASSPGGALYGYTF.

V is TRBV19 and J is TRBJ2-6, with 8 bases lining up with TRBD1. Germline V gene lookup returns CDR1 LNHDA and CDR2 SQIVND (reference sequence). The CDR3 length is 17 residues. V dropped 0 bases and J dropped 3; count of bases not matched to a gene: 4. The chain's CDR3 is CASSIDLTGVGANVLTF. CDR3 nucleotides: TGTGCCAGTAGTATAGACCTGACAGGGGTTGGGGCCAACGTCCTGACTTTC.

This clone was counted a few times. This sequence joins TRBV5-8 and TRBJ1-2; no definite D call. The CDR3 runs to 13 residues. V lost 2 bases to trimming and J lost 4 bases, with 9 bases between them. Germline loops: CDR1 SGHTS, CDR2 YDEGEE. The chain's CDR3 is CASSFISSYGYTF. In DNA, the CDR3 is TGTGCCAGCAGCTTCATCTCCAGCTATGGCTACACCTTC.